The entry below gives a single T cell receptor (beta chain) sequence along with its context. The antigen remains unidentified. The CDR3 length is 16 residues. The germline V gene encodes CDR1 SGHTA and CDR2 FQGNSA. The germline V and J ends were trimmed by 4 bases and 6 bases, with 19 bases remaining between them. The data are from a study of T cell responses to AZD1222 COVID-19 vaccine. General study results and limits: The study found Spike-specific TCR breadth and depth rose after two AZD1222 doses.

The repertoire was sequenced with immunoSEQ multiplex PCR; TCRdb's copy has only in-frame clones and lacks some. The data hold about 120,000 clones, with approximately 90% observed a single time. The chain couples TRBV7-2 to TRBJ1-5, with a possible D match to TRBD1 (5 bases). The clonotype was recovered from an adult in good health. The sample was peripheral blood, taken on day 0 of AZD1222 vaccination. CDR3 in DNA: TGTGCCAGCAGCTCTTACGGGACTCTGCCAGTTCAGCCCCAGCATTTT. This gives the protein CASSSYGTLPVQPQHF. The full variable domain, rest sourced from reference TRBV7-2 and TRBJ1-5, is GAGVSQSPSNKVTEKGKDVELRCDPISGHTALYWYRQSLGQGLEFLIYFQGNSAPDKSGLPSDRFSAERTGGSVSTLTIQRTQQEDSAVYLCASSSYGTLPVQPQHFGDGTRLSIL.